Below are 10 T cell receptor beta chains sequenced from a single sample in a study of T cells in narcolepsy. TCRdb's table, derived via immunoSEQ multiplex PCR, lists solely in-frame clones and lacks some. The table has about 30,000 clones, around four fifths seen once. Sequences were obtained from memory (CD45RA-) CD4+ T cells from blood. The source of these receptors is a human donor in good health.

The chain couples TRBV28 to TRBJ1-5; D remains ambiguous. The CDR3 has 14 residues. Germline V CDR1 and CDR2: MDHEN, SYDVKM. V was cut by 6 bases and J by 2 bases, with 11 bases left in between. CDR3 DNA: TGTGCCAGCAGCGAGCGGACGGGCAATCAGCCCCAGCATTTT. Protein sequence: CASSERTGNQPQHF.

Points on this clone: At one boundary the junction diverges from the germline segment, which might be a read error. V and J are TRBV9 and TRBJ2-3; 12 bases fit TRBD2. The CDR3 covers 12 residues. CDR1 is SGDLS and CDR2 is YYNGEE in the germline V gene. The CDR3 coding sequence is TGTGCCAGCAGCCCAACTAGCGGGGGGTTATCTTTT. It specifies CASSPTSGGLSF.

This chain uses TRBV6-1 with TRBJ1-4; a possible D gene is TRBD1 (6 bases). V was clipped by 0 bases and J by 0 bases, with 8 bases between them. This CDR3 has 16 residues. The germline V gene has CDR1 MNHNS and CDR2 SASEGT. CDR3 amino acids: CASSEAGTTTNEKLFF. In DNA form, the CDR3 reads TGTGCCAGCAGTGAAGCCGGGACAACAACTAATGAAAAACTGTTTTTT.

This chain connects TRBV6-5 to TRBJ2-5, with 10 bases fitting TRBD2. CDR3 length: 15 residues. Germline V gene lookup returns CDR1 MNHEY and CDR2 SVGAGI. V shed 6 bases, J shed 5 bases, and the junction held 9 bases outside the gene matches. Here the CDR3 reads CASSPQLAGWETQYF. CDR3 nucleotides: TGTGCCAGCAGCCCGCAACTAGCGGGATGGGAGACCCAGTACTTC.

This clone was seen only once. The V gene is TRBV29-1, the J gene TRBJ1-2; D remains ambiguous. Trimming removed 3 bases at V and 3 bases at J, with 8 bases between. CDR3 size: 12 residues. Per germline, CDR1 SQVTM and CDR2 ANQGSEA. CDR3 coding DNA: TGCAGCGTTGAGGCAGTCTACTATGGCTACACCTTC. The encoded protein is CSVEAVYYGYTF.

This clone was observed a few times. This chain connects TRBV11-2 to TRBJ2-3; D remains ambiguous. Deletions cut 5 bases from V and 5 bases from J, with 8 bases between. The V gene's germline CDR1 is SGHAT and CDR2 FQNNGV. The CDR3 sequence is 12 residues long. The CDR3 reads CASSTFQDTQYF. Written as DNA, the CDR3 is TGTGCCAGCAGCACATTCCAAGATACGCAGTATTTT.

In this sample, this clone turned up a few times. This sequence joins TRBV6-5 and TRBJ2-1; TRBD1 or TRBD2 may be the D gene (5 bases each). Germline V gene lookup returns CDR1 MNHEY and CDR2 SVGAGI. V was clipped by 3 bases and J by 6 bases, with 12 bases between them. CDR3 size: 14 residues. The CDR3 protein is CASSYSGPVNEQFF. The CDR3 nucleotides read TGTGCCAGCAGTTATTCGGGACCGGTCAATGAGCAGTTCTTC.

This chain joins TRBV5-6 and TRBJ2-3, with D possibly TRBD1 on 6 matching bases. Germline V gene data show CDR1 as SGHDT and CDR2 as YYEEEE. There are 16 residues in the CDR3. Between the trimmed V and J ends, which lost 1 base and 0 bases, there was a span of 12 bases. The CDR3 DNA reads TGTGCCAGCAGCTTGAACTTCGGGACAAGCACAGATACGCAGTATTTT. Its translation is CASSLNFGTSTDTQYF.

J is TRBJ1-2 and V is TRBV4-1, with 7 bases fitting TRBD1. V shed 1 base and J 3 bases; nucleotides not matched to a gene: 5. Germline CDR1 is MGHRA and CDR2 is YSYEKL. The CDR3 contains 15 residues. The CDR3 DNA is TGCGCCAGCAGCCAAGGGGGGACAGCGGACTATGGCTACACCTTC. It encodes CASSQGGTADYGYTF.

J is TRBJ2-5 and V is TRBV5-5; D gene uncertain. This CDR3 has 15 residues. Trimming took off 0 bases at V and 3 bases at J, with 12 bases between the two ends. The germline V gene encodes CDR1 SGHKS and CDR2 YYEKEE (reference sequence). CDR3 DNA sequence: TGTGCCAGCAGCTTGGGACGGGTTTGGGAAGAGACCCAGTACTTC. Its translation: CASSLGRVWEETQYF.